These 17 T cell receptor beta chains came from one sample sequenced in a study of control samples from healthy donors and cancer patients. Profiled with immunoSEQ multiplex PCR; TCRdb holds only in-frame clones, not every one. The sample yields about 75,000 clones, about 93% seen once. Material: blood. These receptors were obtained from a woman aged 40 to 49 in good health.

This clone has only one observation. The rearrangement joins TRBV19 to TRBJ2-7, with 9 bases matching TRBD2. The V gene end was trimmed by 6 bases and the J gene end by 3 bases; junction bases not matched to a gene: 9. The CDR3 runs to 15 residues. The germline CDR1 and CDR2 sequences are LNHDA and SQIVND (reference sequence). The CDR3 coding sequence is TGTGCCAGTAGCCCCGTTAGTAGCGGGAGCTACGAGCAGTACTTC. It codes for CASSPVSSGSYEQYF.

The V call is TRBV6-5, the J call TRBJ1-1; D is unresolved. The V gene lost 6 bases and the J gene lost 11 bases, with 22 bases spanning the gap. The CDR3 totals 14 residues. Looked up from germline, CDR1 is MNHEY and CDR2 is SVGAGI. The CDR3 nucleotides are TGTGCCAGCAGCCCAAGGACTTTAAAAGAAGGGGCTTTCTTT. Translating gives CASSPRTLKEGAFF.

V gene TRBV7-2 combines with J gene TRBJ2-2; D not certain. The CDR3 spans 15 residues. Trimming removed 0 bases from V and 3 bases from J, with 8 bases in between. Germline assignment: CDR1 SGHTA and CDR2 FQGNSA. CDR3 sequence (DNA): TGTGCCAGCAGCTTAGCGGCAGCTCACACCGGGGAGCTGTTTTTT. It is translated as CASSLAAAHTGELFF.

The chain joins TRBV7-6 to TRBJ2-3; 8 positions agree with TRBD2. V was clipped by 1 base and J by 0 bases; unmatched bases: 6. The CDR3 is 17 residues long. Germline V CDR1 and CDR2: SGHVS, FNYEAQ. CDR3 sequence (DNA): TGTGCCAGCAGCTTAGAGGCCGGGGGGGCTAGCACAGATACGCAGTATTTT. Amino acid sequence: CASSLEAGGASTDTQYF.

In this sample, this clone turned up a few times. The germline gene is not matched at one end of the junction; a read error may be the cause. The CDR3 DNA reads as TGTGCCAGCAGCTTGGAAGGGGCCGGGTTATGGCTAGCCTTC. This encodes CASSLEGAGLWLAF. The genes are TRBV5-4 and TRBJ1-2; weak D call: TRBD1 (5 bases). Germline V gene lookup returns CDR1 SGHNT and CDR2 YYREEE (reference sequence). The CDR3 has 14 amino acids.

CDR3 protein: CASRTGGLNTEAFF. CDR3 DNA sequence: TGTGCCAGCAGGACAGGGGGCCTGAACACTGAAGCTTTCTTT. This sequence joins TRBV28 and TRBJ1-1; 10 positions match TRBD1. The CDR3 consists of 14 residues. The junction had 1 base not matched to a gene; V was cut back by 6 bases and J by 0 bases. Germline V gene lookup returns CDR1 MDHEN and CDR2 SYDVKM.

The V call is TRBV6-5, the J call TRBJ1-2; 7 nucleotides match TRBD1. Germline V lookup: CDR1 MNHEY, CDR2 SVGAGI. The V and J ends lost 9 bases and 2 bases, in that order; junction bases with no gene match: 6. CDR3 length: 13 amino acids. CDR3 bases: TGTGCCAGTTACAAACAGGGGAACTATGGCTACACCTTC. Translating it yields CASYKQGNYGYTF.

The V and J genes are TRBV4-1 and TRBJ2-2, with TRBD2 identical over 10 bases. V lost 1 base and J lost 4; bases outside the gene matches: 9. From germline, CDR1 is MGHRA and CDR2 YSYEKL. The CDR3 extends over 18 amino acids. CDR3 DNA: TGCGCCAGCAGCCAAGTAGTTCCTAGCGGGGGCCTCACCGGGGAGCTGTTTTTT. It is translated as CASSQVVPSGGLTGELFF.

The chain links TRBV6-5 to TRBJ2-5; 9 positions match TRBD2. The CDR3 extends over 14 amino acids. V lost 6 bases to trimming and J lost 3 bases; unmatched junction nucleotides: 5. Germline V gene lookup returns CDR1 MNHEY and CDR2 SVGAGI. The CDR3 reads CASRLAGSKETQYF. CDR3 in DNA: TGTGCCAGCAGGCTAGCGGGATCCAAAGAGACCCAGTACTTC.

The chain combines TRBV25-1 with TRBJ1-2, with 12 nucleotides matching TRBD1. V dropped 4 bases and J dropped 7; count of bases not matched to a gene: 16. Germline values: CDR1 MGHDK, CDR2 SYGVNS. CDR3 length equals 18 residues. The CDR3 sequence: CASSGSRGQGARFGGYTF. The CDR3 bases are TGTGCCAGCAGTGGGTCTAGGGGACAGGGGGCGCGTTTTGGTGGCTACACCTTC.

The rearrangement uses TRBV10-3 and TRBJ2-1, with D possibly called TRBD1 or TRBD2 (7 bases each). CDR3 length: 17 amino acids. The germline V gene has CDR1 ENHRY and CDR2 SYGVKD. Trimming pared 10 bases from V and 6 bases from J, leaving 28 bases between. CDR3 residues: CATTGVASGDTLNEQFF. The CDR3 DNA is TGTGCCACCACAGGGGTAGCTAGCGGTGACACCCTCAATGAGCAGTTCTTC.

This chain joins TRBV5-1 and TRBJ1-5; D gene uncertain. The CDR3 has 13 amino acids. V was clipped by 2 bases and J by 3 bases, with 6 bases between them. Per the germline V gene, CDR1 is SGHRS and CDR2 is YFSETQ. The CDR3 sequence is CASSFDINQPQHF. The CDR3 nucleotides are TGCGCCAGCAGCTTCGACATCAATCAGCCCCAGCATTTT.

The DNA for the CDR3 is TGCGCCAGCAGCTTGGCTGCTAGCGGGATAAGACAAGAGACCCAGTACTTC. Amino acid sequence: CASSLAASGIRQETQYF. This chain connects TRBV5-1 to TRBJ2-5; TRBD2 matches 9 bases. CDR1 and CDR2 (germline): SGHRS, YFSETQ. The CDR3 has 17 amino acids. V gave up 0 bases and J gave up 2 bases; unmatched junction bases: 8.

The chain is built from TRBV6-5 and TRBJ1-3; TRBD1 might be the D (5 bases). This CDR3 is 15 amino acids long. Germline V gene sequence: CDR1 MNHEY, CDR2 SVGAGI. Trimming cost V 0 bases and J 3 bases, with 9 bases left between them. The CDR3, as DNA: TGTGCCAGCAGTTACTCAGAGGGGATTGGAAACACCATATATTTT. Protein: CASSYSEGIGNTIYF.

This clone was counted between two and nine times. V and J are TRBV2 and TRBJ2-3; D perhaps matches TRBD2 (5 bases). V was pared by 1 base and J by 5 bases, with 13 bases between. This CDR3 is 15 amino acids long. Germline V gene lookup returns CDR1 SNHLY and CDR2 FYNNEI. The CDR3 sequence: CASSEVGLEGDTQYF. CDR3 sequence (DNA): TGTGCCAGCAGTGAAGTCGGGCTAGAGGGAGATACGCAGTATTTT.

This sequence joins TRBV7-8 and TRBJ2-7; maybe TRBD2 (6 bases). V lost 8 bases and J 3 bases, leaving 11 bases between the germline ends. The CDR3 runs to 12 residues. Germline V gene lookup returns CDR1 SGHVS and CDR2 FQNEAQ. In DNA, the CDR3 is TGTGCCAGCGGGGAGGCAGGCTACGAGCAGTACTTC. Protein product: CASGEAGYEQYF.

The rearrangement joins TRBV7-6 to TRBJ1-3, with 8 bases identical to TRBD1. In germline, CDR1 is SGHVS, CDR2 FNYEAQ. CDR3 size: 16 residues. V trimming: 1 base; J trimming: 1 base; junction bases outside the gene matches: 3. The CDR3 here is CASSLGRQGSGNTIYF. The CDR3 nucleotides read TGTGCCAGCAGCTTAGGTCGACAGGGGTCTGGAAACACCATATATTTT.